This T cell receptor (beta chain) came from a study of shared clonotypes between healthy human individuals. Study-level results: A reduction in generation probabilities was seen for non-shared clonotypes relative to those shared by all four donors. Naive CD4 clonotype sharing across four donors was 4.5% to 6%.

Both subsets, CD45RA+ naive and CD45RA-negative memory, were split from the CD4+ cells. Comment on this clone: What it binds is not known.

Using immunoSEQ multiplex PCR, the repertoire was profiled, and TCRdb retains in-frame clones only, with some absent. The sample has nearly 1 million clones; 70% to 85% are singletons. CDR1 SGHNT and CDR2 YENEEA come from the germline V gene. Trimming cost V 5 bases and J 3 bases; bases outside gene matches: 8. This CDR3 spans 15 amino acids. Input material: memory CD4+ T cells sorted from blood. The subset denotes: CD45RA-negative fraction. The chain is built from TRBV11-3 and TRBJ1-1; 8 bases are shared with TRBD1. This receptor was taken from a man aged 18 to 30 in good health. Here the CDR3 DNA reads TGTGCCAGCAGCCTCCCCGACAGGGGAGACACTGAAGCTTTCTTT. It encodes CASSLPDRGDTEAFF.